One and the same sample provided the 16 T cell receptor beta chains below, sequenced in a study of T cells in narcolepsy. TCRdb's copy holds only in-frame clones and misses some; the assay was immunoSEQ multiplex PCR. Here the sample spans 25,000 to 35,000 clones, under 90% being singletons. Sequencing input: CD45RA- memory CD4+ T cells from PBMCs. All receptors come from a human donor with narcolepsy.

V is TRBV7-9 and J is TRBJ1-1; D is possibly TRBD1 (5 bases). This CDR3 has 14 residues. V was trimmed by 1 base and J by 1 base, leaving 7 bases between them. Germline values: CDR1 SEHNR, CDR2 FQNEAQ (reference sequence). This chain's CDR3 is CASSLVTGNTEAFF. The CDR3 DNA is TGTGCCAGCAGCTTAGTTACAGGGAACACTGAAGCTTTCTTT.

The CDR3 DNA sequence: TGTGCCAGCAGCTTTAGCGGGGAATCCTACGAGCAGTACTTC. It translates to CASSFSGESYEQYF. The rearrangement joins TRBV7-6 to TRBJ2-7, with 8 bases fitting TRBD2. Germline trimming cut 3 bases from V and 1 base from J; bases unmatched to any gene: 2. The CDR3 covers 14 residues. Germline V gene data show CDR1 as SGHVS and CDR2 as FNYEAQ.

V and J are TRBV14 and TRBJ2-1, with 7 bases matching TRBD2. The CDR3 has 13 residues. Germline assignment: CDR1 SGHDN and CDR2 FVKESK. V was clipped by 3 bases and J by 10 bases; unmatched bases: 6. The CDR3 coding sequence is TGTGCCAGCAGCCAGGGAGGGGTAGGGGAGCAGTTCTTC. This translates into CASSQGGVGEQFF.

In DNA form, the CDR3 reads TGTGCCTGGACCCCCGACCGCCCCTCTGGAAACACCATATATTTT. This sequence encodes CAWTPDRPSGNTIYF. V usage is TRBV30 and J usage is TRBJ1-3; D is unclear. The germline V and J ends were trimmed by 4 bases and 0 bases, with 13 bases remaining between them. CDR3 length: 15 residues. Germline assignment: CDR1 GTSNPN and CDR2 SVGIG (reference sequence).

CDR3 nucleotides: TGTGCCAGCAGTTACGACTCAAGTGGAAACACCATATATTTT. Protein sequence: CASSYDSSGNTIYF. The chain carries TRBV5-4 and TRBJ1-3; D gene ambiguous. There are 14 residues in the CDR3. The V gene's germline CDR1 is SGHNT and CDR2 YYREEE (reference sequence). V was trimmed by 5 bases and J by 3 bases, leaving 12 bases between them.

The CDR3 DNA sequence: TGCGCCAGCAGCTTGGGTACCACAGGGTCGGAGACCCAGTACTTC. Amino acids: CASSLGTTGSETQYF. The gene calls are TRBV5-1 and TRBJ2-5, with D possibly TRBD1 on 6 matching bases. Germline CDR1 and CDR2: SGHRS and YFSETQ. The ends were cut back, 0 bases at V and 5 bases at J, with 14 bases in the middle. The CDR3 loop spans 15 amino acids.

This chain joins TRBV29-1 and TRBJ2-6, with D tentatively TRBD1 or TRBD2 (6 bases each). The CDR3 consists of 15 residues. Per germline, CDR1 SQVTM and CDR2 ANQGSEA. V was pared by 7 bases and J by 4 bases, with 17 bases between. CDR3 in DNA: TGCAGCGCCGGAGGGGGTGTAGAGGGGGCCAACGTCCTGACTTTC. This encodes CSAGGGVEGANVLTF.

The CDR3 DNA follows: TGTGCCAGCAGCTTGGGTCCGCGGGGTTCCTCCTACGAGCAGTACTTC. As protein: CASSLGPRGSSYEQYF. J is TRBJ2-7 and V is TRBV7-2; D possibly corresponds to TRBD2 (6 bases). With 3 bases removed from V and 0 bases from J, the gap between germline ends came to 15 bases. Germline V gene data show CDR1 as SGHTA and CDR2 as FQGNSA. This CDR3 has 16 residues.

The CDR3 DNA reads as TGTGCCAGCGTGAACAGCCGCGAGCAGTACTTC. This translates into CASVNSREQYF. The chain joins TRBV27 to TRBJ2-7; no clear D gene. The CDR3 loop spans 11 amino acids. In germline, CDR1 is MNHEY, CDR2 SMNVEV (reference sequence). Trimming removed 8 bases from V and 6 bases from J, with 11 bases in between.

The CDR3, as DNA: TGTGCCAGCAGTCGACAGGGTTATGAGCAGTTCTTC. As protein: CASSRQGYEQFF. The chain recombines TRBV11-3 with TRBJ2-1; 7 bases are a match to TRBD1. The CDR3 has 12 residues. Germline CDR1 SGHNT, CDR2 YENEEA. V dropped 6 bases and J dropped 8; count of bases not matched to a gene: 4.

This chain connects TRBV5-4 to TRBJ2-4, with TRBD1 as a possible D gene (6 bases). Germline CDR1 is SGHNT and CDR2 is YYREEE (reference sequence). The CDR3 covers 17 residues. V gave up 3 bases and J gave up 0 bases, with 16 bases separating them. The CDR3 loop reads CASSWAGTTLAKNIQYF. DNA of the CDR3: TGTGCCAGCAGCTGGGCCGGGACAACTCTAGCCAAAAACATTCAGTACTTC.

This chain uses TRBV9 with TRBJ2-2, with D uncertain. The CDR3 loop spans 15 amino acids. Trimming took off 3 bases at V and 4 bases at J, with 13 bases between the two ends. Per germline, CDR1 SGDLS and CDR2 YYNGEE. The CDR3 protein is CASSETTSATGELFF. In DNA form, the CDR3 reads TGTGCCAGCAGCGAGACCACGTCTGCCACCGGGGAGCTGTTTTTT.

The chain carries TRBV5-6 and TRBJ1-1, with a possible D match to TRBD1 (6 bases). The germline V gene has CDR1 SGHDT and CDR2 YYEEEE. This CDR3 contains 19 residues. The ends were cut back, 1 base at V and 5 bases at J, with 27 bases in the middle. CDR3 nucleotides: TGTGCCAGCAGCTTGTTGGTTACGGGGGCGCGGGGTTTCGGGACTGAAGCTTTCTTT. Encoded protein: CASSLLVTGARGFGTEAFF.

There are a few counts of this clone. The rearrangement uses TRBV5-1 and TRBJ2-5; D may match TRBD1 or TRBD2 (6 bases each). The germline V and J ends were trimmed by 4 bases and 4 bases, with 17 bases remaining between them. This CDR3 comprises 15 residues. CDR1 and CDR2 from the germline V gene are SGHRS and YFSETQ. The CDR3 is CASSDPSGGGETQYF. The CDR3 DNA is TGCGCCAGCAGCGATCCGAGCGGAGGGGGAGAGACCCAGTACTTC.

The rearrangement uses TRBV2 and TRBJ2-2; D is undetermined. V gave up 2 bases and J gave up 6 bases, with 13 bases separating them. Germline V CDR1 and CDR2: SNHLY, FYNNEI. This CDR3 spans 15 amino acids. The CDR3 DNA sequence: TGTGCCAGCAGTGAAACAGCTATGAGATCCGGGGAGCTGTTTTTT. Translation: CASSETAMRSGELFF.

The chain combines TRBV6-5 with TRBJ1-1, with a tentative D call TRBD1 (5 bases). Trimming removed 5 bases from V and 5 bases from J, with 12 bases in between. The CDR3 has 13 amino acids. The germline V gene has CDR1 MNHEY and CDR2 SVGAGI. This CDR3 is CASSPLGETEAFF. The DNA for the CDR3 is TGTGCCAGCAGTCCCCTAGGGGAGACTGAAGCTTTCTTT.